These 16 T cell receptor beta chains were all obtained from the same sample, sequenced in a study of blood T cell repertoires in COVID-19. TCRdb keeps only in-frame clones here, not all; method: immunoSEQ multiplex PCR. The sample lists over 85,000 clones, around four fifths occurring once. Sequenced sample: peripheral blood. These receptors came from a man over 45 with acute or convalescent COVID-19.

This chain joins TRBV7-2 and TRBJ2-7; 11 bases agree with TRBD1. J gave up 4 bases and V 2 bases, and 4 bases lay outside the gene matches. Germline V gene data show CDR1 as SGHTA and CDR2 as FQGNSA. The CDR3 length is 15 residues. CDR3 amino acids: CASSLSGQGGYEQYF. The CDR3 DNA sequence: TGTGCCAGCAGCTTATCGGGACAGGGGGGGTACGAGCAGTACTTC.

The V call is TRBV28, the J call TRBJ1-2, with 7 positions matching TRBD1. Losses at the gene ends were 4 bases for V and 4 bases for J; bases not matched to a gene: 6. Germline V gene data show CDR1 as MDHEN and CDR2 as SYDVKM. The CDR3 length is 14 residues. CDR3 sequence (DNA): TGTGCCAGCAGTTCACCGGGACAGCCCTATGGCTACACCTTC. Its protein product is CASSSPGQPYGYTF.

The rearrangement joins TRBV5-1 to TRBJ2-7, with 7 nucleotides matching TRBD1. With V trimmed by 4 bases and J by 6 bases, 7 bases remained unmatched. Germline values: CDR1 SGHRS, CDR2 YFSETQ. This CDR3 is 13 amino acids long. CDR3 protein: CASSPVTGREQYF. The DNA for the CDR3 is TGCGCCAGCAGCCCGGTGACAGGGCGCGAGCAGTACTTC.

DNA for the CDR3: TGTGCCAGCAGCTTAGATACAGGCGTCTCCTACGAGCAGTACTTC. This encodes CASSLDTGVSYEQYF. The chain uses TRBV7-6 and TRBJ2-7; TRBD1 might be the D (5 bases). V lost 1 base and J 0 bases, leaving 10 bases between the germline ends. Per the germline V gene, CDR1 is SGHVS and CDR2 is FNYEAQ. The CDR3 is 15 amino acids. Drawing the rest from reference TRBV7-6 and TRBJ2-7, the complete variable domain is GAGVSQSPRYKVTKRGQDVALRCDPISGHVSLYWYRQALGQGPEFLTYFNYEAQQDKSGLPNDRFSAERPEGSISTLTIQRTEQRDSAMYRCASSLDTGVSYEQYFGPGTRLTVT.

The chain employs TRBV13 and TRBJ2-2, with TRBD1 matching 7 bases. CDR3 size: 15 residues. Looked up from germline, CDR1 is PRHDT and CDR2 is FYEKMQ (reference sequence). V lost 3 bases, J lost 1 base, and 2 bases stayed unmatched. Here the CDR3 reads CASSLAGGNTGELFF. As DNA, the CDR3 is TGTGCCAGCAGCTTGGCAGGGGGGAACACCGGGGAGCTGTTTTTT.

This rearrangement joins TRBV7-9 to TRBJ2-7; 9 bases fit TRBD2. Germline V lookup: CDR1 SEHNR, CDR2 FQNEAQ (reference sequence). CDR3 size: 16 residues. The V gene end was trimmed by 4 bases and the J gene end by 0 bases; junction bases not matched to a gene: 7. The CDR3 coding sequence is TGTGCCAGCAGCTCGACAACTAGCGGGCGCTCCTACGAGCAGTACTTC. Its translation: CASSSTTSGRSYEQYF.

This clone was counted once. The J gene is TRBJ2-1, the V gene TRBV28; D might be TRBD1 (5 bases). This CDR3 region has 15 residues. The V end lost 7 bases, the J end lost 4 bases, and 17 bases lay between the germline ends. Germline V lookup: CDR1 MDHEN, CDR2 SYDVKM. CDR3 amino acids: CASKVAGLFYNEQFF. CDR3 in DNA: TGTGCCAGCAAGGTGGCAGGGCTTTTTTACAATGAGCAGTTCTTC.

The chain has TRBV12-2 and TRBJ2-2; whether TRBD1, the table's D call, matches the DNA was not checked. TRBV12-2 is annotated as a pseudogene. This CDR3 comprises 17 residues. The CDR3 DNA is TGTGCAAGTCGCTTAGTGGACCGGGACAGTCTCACCGGGGAGCTGTTTTTT. This translates into CASRLVDRDSLTGELFF.

The J gene is TRBJ2-2, the V gene TRBV27; a possible D gene is TRBD1 (5 bases). With 6 bases removed from V and 0 bases from J, the gap between germline ends came to 17 bases. Per germline, CDR1 MNHEY and CDR2 SMNVEV (reference sequence). The CDR3 length is 17 residues. The CDR3 DNA sequence: TGTGCCAGCAGATCCGGGTTGGGGCTATCGAACACCGGGGAGCTGTTTTTT. Its protein product is CASRSGLGLSNTGELFF.

The chain couples TRBV6-5 to TRBJ1-1; D is ambiguous. Germline values: CDR1 MNHEY, CDR2 SVGAGI. The CDR3 runs to 13 residues. Trimming shortened V by 10 bases and J by 1 base, and 13 bases separated the two germline ends. This CDR3 reads CATRAGPNTEAFF. The CDR3, as DNA: TGTGCCACGCGAGCAGGTCCGAACACTGAAGCTTTCTTT.

This chain uses TRBV19 with TRBJ1-2; no reliable D call. The CDR3 sequence is 14 residues long. Trimming took off 6 bases at V and 1 base at J, with 12 bases between the two ends. CDR1 and CDR2 (germline): LNHDA, SQIVND (reference sequence). The DNA of the CDR3 is TGTGCCAGTAGCCCCCCGGGAGATAACTATGGCTACACCTTC. This encodes CASSPPGDNYGYTF.

Only one count was recorded for this clone. This chain connects TRBV2 to TRBJ2-2; D is unclear. Germline V gives CDR1 SNHLY, CDR2 FYNNEI. This CDR3 spans 14 amino acids. Trimming removed 4 bases from V and 4 bases from J, with 10 bases in between. The CDR3 region has the DNA TGTGCCAGCAGTGGGCAGACTCCCACCGGGGAGCTGTTTTTT. It yields the protein CASSGQTPTGELFF. The full variable domain, with the rest looked up from reference TRBV2 and TRBJ2-2, is EPEVTQTPSHQVTQMGQEVILRCVPISNHLYFYWYRQILGQKVEFLVSFYNNEISEKSEIFDDQFSVERPDGSNFTLKIRSTKLEDSAMYFCASSGQTPTGELFFGEGSRLTVL.

The gene calls are TRBV19 and TRBJ2-5; 11 nucleotides match TRBD2. The CDR3 totals 15 residues. Germline values: CDR1 LNHDA, CDR2 SQIVND (reference sequence). V dropped 4 bases and J dropped 1; count of bases not matched to a gene: 2. The CDR3: CASSKGLAAQETQYF. The DNA for the CDR3 is TGTGCCAGTAGTAAGGGACTAGCGGCCCAAGAGACCCAGTACTTC.

The chain has TRBV4-1 and TRBJ1-5, with 7 bases identical to TRBD1. V gave up 4 bases and J gave up 3 bases; unmatched junction bases: 3. Germline V gene data show CDR1 as MGHRA and CDR2 as YSYEKL. CDR3 length: 14 residues. Written as DNA, the CDR3 is TGCGCCAGCAGCCTCGGGACAGTCAATCAGCCCCAGCATTTT. It encodes CASSLGTVNQPQHF.

The chain carries TRBV4-3 and TRBJ2-2; possibly TRBD2 for D (6 bases). The CDR3 length is 18 residues. Per germline, CDR1 LGHNA and CDR2 YSLEER. Trimming took off 4 bases at V and 1 base at J, with 19 bases between the two ends. CDR3 region: CASSRINIAGMNTGELFF. CDR3 in DNA: TGCGCCAGCAGCCGAATCAATATTGCGGGGATGAACACCGGGGAGCTGTTTTTT.

The gene calls are TRBV18 and TRBJ2-2, with D unclear. Between the trimmed V and J ends, which lost 1 base and 6 bases, there was a span of 9 bases. CDR1 is KGHSH and CDR2 is LQKENI in the germline V gene. The length of the CDR3 is 14 residues. CDR3 coding DNA: TGTGCCAGCTCACCACTCGGAGACCCCGGGGAGCTGTTTTTT. Amino acid sequence: CASSPLGDPGELFF. The full variable domain, completed using reference TRBV18 and TRBJ2-2, is NAGVMQNPRHLVRRRGQEARLRCSPMKGHSHVYWYRQLPEEGLKFMVYLQKENIIDESGMPKERFSAEFPKEGPSILRIQQVVRGDSAAYFCASSPLGDPGELFFGEGSRLTVL.